These 27 T cell receptor beta chains were all obtained from the same sample, sequenced in a study of T cells after yellow fever vaccination. MiXCR, applied by TCRdb to the 5' RACE reads, yields one record per CDR3 protein. The sample holds 170,000 or so distinct CDR3 sequences, 9.3% seen once. The source was CD8+ T cells sorted from PBMCs, collected 45 days after the yellow fever booster vaccination. The source of these receptors is a man aged 18 to 29 who received the YFV17D yellow fever vaccine.

The chain uses TRBV7-9 and TRBJ2-1; D is uncertain. Germline CDR1 reads SEHNR; CDR2 reads FQNEAQ (reference sequence). Trimming removed 2 bases at V and 9 bases at J, with 17 bases between. The CDR3 contains 15 residues. CDR3 sequence reads: CASSLSAIDEGEQFF. The CDR3 nucleotides read TGTGCCAGCAGCTTATCCGCTATTGACGAAGGTGAGCAGTTCTTC.

This clonotype was seen only a few times. The J gene is TRBJ2-5, the V gene TRBV10-3; the D is unclear. Per the germline V gene, CDR1 is ENHRY and CDR2 is SYGVKD. The CDR3 runs 13 residues. Trimming removed 1 base from V and 4 bases from J, with 7 bases in between. The CDR3 reads CAISEFGGETQYF. Written as DNA, the CDR3 is TGTGCCATCAGTGAGTTCGGTGGAGAGACCCAGTACTTC.

This clonotype was recorded a few times. This chain uses TRBV4-3 with TRBJ2-1, with a possible D match to TRBD2 (7 bases). Trimming left V 0 bases short and J 8 bases short, with 23 bases between. Per germline, CDR1 LGHNA and CDR2 YSLEER. The CDR3 length is 18 residues. The CDR3 DNA sequence: TGCGCCAGCAGCCAAGAGACGGGGGGCGGGGTTGGGGGCCATGAGCAGTTCTTC. Amino acids: CASSQETGGGVGGHEQFF.

This clonotype is labeled large (0.1 to 1%). The chain is built from TRBV10-2 and TRBJ2-3; 9 nucleotides agree with TRBD1. Trimming cost V 8 bases and J 0 bases; bases outside gene matches: 21. The CDR3 contains 20 residues. From germline, CDR1 is WSHSY and CDR2 SAAADI. The CDR3 loop is CASPRFKPGQGVVSTDTQYF. The CDR3 DNA reads TGCGCCAGCCCACGCTTTAAACCGGGACAGGGAGTAGTCAGCACAGATACGCAGTATTTT.

The V call is TRBV7-9, the J call TRBJ2-4; TRBD1 matches 8 bases. Trimming took 1 base from V and 0 from J; bases not matched to a gene: 5. Germline-derived CDR1 and CDR2 are SEHNR and FQNEAQ (reference sequence). The CDR3 is made up of 17 amino acids. The CDR3 loop is CASSLVQGALAKNIQYF. CDR3 DNA: TGTGCCAGCAGCTTAGTTCAGGGGGCGTTAGCCAAAAACATTCAGTACTTC. Full variable domain (missing parts from reference TRBV7-9 and TRBJ2-4): DTGVSQNPRHKITKRGQNVTFRCDPISEHNRLYWYRQTLGQGPEFLTYFQNEAQLEKSRLLSDRFSAERPKGSFSTLEIQRTEQGDSAMYLCASSLVQGALAKNIQYFGAGTRLSVL.

This clonotype was seen only a few times. The V gene is TRBV12-3 or TRBV12-4, the J gene TRBJ2-3; TRBD1 matches 7 bases. CDR3 length: 17 residues. The V and J ends lost 5 bases and 3 bases, in that order; junction bases with no gene match: 14. The CDR3 bases are TGTGCCAGCAGTACGTTAATACAGGGGATCGGGACAGATACGCAGTATTTT. Its translation: CASSTLIQGIGTDTQYF.

The chain employs TRBV19 and TRBJ1-5, with D possibly TRBD1 on 5 matching bases. Trimming pared 6 bases from V and 6 bases from J, leaving 21 bases between. In germline, CDR1 is LNHDA, CDR2 SQIVND (reference sequence). This CDR3 has 16 amino acids. This CDR3 is CASSVQSVGGGQPQHF. The CDR3 nucleotides read TGTGCCAGTAGCGTCCAATCAGTCGGGGGAGGTCAGCCCCAGCATTTT.

This chain uses TRBV11-2 with TRBJ1-4, with a possible D match to TRBD1 (5 bases). Germline V gives CDR1 SGHAT, CDR2 FQNNGV. The V end was cut by 0 bases, the J end by 8 bases, with 7 bases between. The CDR3 totals 13 residues. The CDR3 region is CASSLEGDEKLFF. In DNA form, the CDR3 reads TGTGCCAGCAGCTTAGAAGGGGACGAAAAACTGTTTTTT.

A few counts support this clonotype. The chain joins TRBV20-1 to TRBJ2-2; TRBD2 aligns across 12 bases. Germline CDR1 DFQATT, CDR2 SNEGSKA (reference sequence). Trimming at V came to 0 bases and at J to 1 base, leaving 3 bases not matched to a gene. The CDR3 is 17 amino acids. The CDR3 is CSARDQTSGGNTGELFF. DNA of the CDR3: TGCAGTGCTAGAGATCAGACTAGCGGGGGGAACACCGGGGAGCTGTTTTTT.

This clonotype has more than one count but fewer than ten. The rearrangement joins TRBV4-1 to TRBJ1-5; TRBD1 is a possible D gene (6 bases). Trimming left V 4 bases short and J 5 bases short, with 15 bases between. Germline values: CDR1 MGHRA, CDR2 YSYEKL. The CDR3 contains 15 residues. CDR3 region: CASSRGTWPDQPQHF. The DNA for the CDR3 is TGCGCCAGCAGCCGAGGGACATGGCCGGATCAGCCCCAGCATTTT.

This clonotype was seen a handful of times. The chain combines TRBV11-2 with TRBJ2-1, with 10 bases fitting TRBD2. Unmatched junction bases numbered 16, after V lost 4 bases and J lost 1 base. The CDR3 contains 20 residues. Looked up from germline, CDR1 is SGHAT and CDR2 is FQNNGV. Written as DNA, the CDR3 is TGTGCCAGCAGCTCCCCGCGGAGCGGGGGGGCCGTATTGTCCTACAATGAGCAGTTCTTC. It specifies CASSSPRSGGAVLSYNEQFF.

This clonotype came up a few times. CDR3 nucleotide sequence: TGCGCCAGCAGCCAAGCGAGTGAAGCTTTCTTT. This encodes CASSQASEAFF. The chain links TRBV4-1 to TRBJ1-1; D not certain. CDR1 MGHRA and CDR2 YSYEKL come from the germline V gene. V dropped 1 base and J dropped 7 bases, with 4 bases sitting between them. The CDR3 has 11 residues.

This clonotype was detected a few times. V and J are TRBV18 and TRBJ2-5; 9 bases align to TRBD1. This CDR3 region has 16 residues. V lost 4 bases, J lost 2 bases, and 8 bases stayed unmatched. Germline assignment: CDR1 KGHSH and CDR2 LQKENI. The chain's CDR3 is CASSHGTGLWQETQYF. The CDR3 coding sequence is TGTGCCAGCTCACATGGGACAGGGCTGTGGCAAGAGACCCAGTACTTC. Combining the CDR3 with reference TRBV18 and TRBJ2-5 gives the whole variable domain NAGVMQNPRHLVRRRGQEARLRCSPMKGHSHVYWYRQLPEEGLKFMVYLQKENIIDESGMPKERFSAEFPKEGPSILRIQQVVRGDSAAYFCASSHGTGLWQETQYFGPGTRLLVL.

The rearrangement joins TRBV6-1 to TRBJ2-1; 10 nucleotides agree with TRBD1. CDR1 MNHNS and CDR2 SASEGT come from the germline V gene. This CDR3 has 17 residues. Unmatched junction bases numbered 10, after V lost 4 bases and J lost 4 bases. The CDR3, as DNA: TGTGCCAGCAGTGCCCACCAGACAGGGGGCGATTACAATGAGCAGTTCTTC. Translating it yields CASSAHQTGGDYNEQFF.

This clonotype has only a few counts. This rearrangement joins TRBV10-3 to TRBJ1-5; unclear D gene. Germline CDR1 reads ENHRY; CDR2 reads SYGVKD. The V end was cut by 4 bases, the J end by 0 bases, with 10 bases between. This CDR3 is built from 15 residues. In DNA form, the CDR3 reads TGTGCCATCAGTGTGGGCCACTATAGCAATCAGCCCCAGCATTTT. Translated, it gives CAISVGHYSNQPQHF.

At least ten counts were recorded for this clonotype. The DNA for the CDR3 is TGTGCCAGCAGTTTTGGGGGGAACACTGAAGCTTTCTTT. Encoded protein: CASSFGGNTEAFF. The chain links TRBV27 to TRBJ1-1, with D perhaps matching TRBD1 (5 bases). This CDR3 contains 13 residues. From germline, CDR1 is MNHEY and CDR2 SMNVEV (reference sequence). The germline V and J ends were trimmed by 3 bases and 1 base, with 6 bases remaining between them.

V is TRBV9 and J is TRBJ1-2; the match to TRBD1 covers 8 bases. With V trimmed by 4 bases and J by 3 bases, 5 bases remained unmatched. Germline CDR1 reads SGDLS; CDR2 reads YYNGEE. This CDR3 has 14 residues. Here the CDR3 DNA reads TGTGCCAGCAGCACCGAGACAGGGGACTATGGCTACACCTTC. Its translation is CASSTETGDYGYTF.

CDR3 coding DNA: TGTGCCAGCAGCTCGTTTTACGAGCAGTACGTC. Amino acid sequence: CASSSFYEQYV. The rearrangement links TRBV11-2 to TRBJ2-7, with D unclear. The germline V and J ends were trimmed by 4 bases and 4 bases, with 5 bases remaining between them. Per the germline V gene, CDR1 is SGHAT and CDR2 is FQNNGV. The CDR3 is 11 residues long.

This clonotype was observed a handful of times. This chain links TRBV30 with TRBJ1-4; D possibly corresponds to TRBD1 (6 bases). Germline V gives CDR1 GTSNPN, CDR2 SVGIG (reference sequence). The germline V and J ends were trimmed by 6 bases and 8 bases, with 13 bases remaining between them. There are 12 residues in the CDR3. The CDR3 coding sequence is TGTGCCTGTCCAGGGGCGAGAGAAAAACTGTTTTTT. It translates to CACPGAREKLFF.

The chain combines TRBV4-1 with TRBJ1-4, with D hard to call. Germline V gene lookup returns CDR1 MGHRA and CDR2 YSYEKL. Trimming cost V 9 bases and J 3 bases, with 17 bases left between them. There are 15 residues in the CDR3. The CDR3 region is CASSASPGSNEKLFF. The CDR3 DNA is TGCGCCAGTAGCGCCTCGCCAGGATCTAATGAAAAACTGTTTTTT.

This chain connects TRBV4-1 to TRBJ2-3; 9 bases agree with TRBD2. The CDR3 totals 19 residues. Looked up from germline, CDR1 is MGHRA and CDR2 is YSYEKL. With V trimmed by 5 bases and J by 5 bases, 20 bases remained unmatched. The CDR3 DNA is TGCGCCAGCAGCGACCCGGGGGGCGCGGGGGGGCTGATTAAAGATACGCAGTATTTT. Its protein product is CASSDPGGAGGLIKDTQYF.

The chain recombines TRBV6-6 with TRBJ2-3; the D gene could be TRBD1 or TRBD2 (5 bases each). CDR1 and CDR2 (germline): MNHNY, SVGAGI (reference sequence). V lost 6 bases to trimming and J lost 14 bases, with 21 bases between them. This CDR3 region has 13 residues. The CDR3 loop is CASSLGRDPQGYF. The CDR3 coding sequence is TGTGCCAGCAGCTTAGGCCGGGACCCCCAGGGGTATTTT.

The sample holds many counts of this clonotype. The CDR3 sequence: CASSEPGVRELFF. The CDR3 DNA sequence: TGTGCCAGCAGCGAGCCCGGGGTCAGGGAGCTGTTTTTT. This chain uses TRBV7-9 with TRBJ2-2; maybe TRBD2 (5 bases). This CDR3 comprises 13 residues. Trimming left V 5 bases short and J 9 bases short, with 13 bases between. Germline lookup yields CDR1 SEHNR and CDR2 FQNEAQ (reference sequence).

In its sample, this clonotype was seen a few times. In DNA, the CDR3 is TGTGCCATACAAGGGCTAGCGGACTCCTACAATGAGCAGTTCTTC. It codes for CAIQGLADSYNEQFF. This chain connects TRBV28 to TRBJ2-1, with 7 bases identical to TRBD2. The junction had 9 bases not matched to a gene; V was cut back by 10 bases and J by 0 bases. Germline values: CDR1 MDHEN, CDR2 SYDVKM. There are 15 residues in the CDR3.

The rearrangement joins TRBV27 to TRBJ2-6, with 10 bases matching TRBD1. The junction had 7 bases not matched to a gene; V was cut back by 6 bases and J by 2 bases. Germline CDR1 is MNHEY and CDR2 is SMNVEV (reference sequence). The CDR3 extends over 17 amino acids. This CDR3 reads CASSHRQGATGANVLTF. The DNA of the CDR3 is TGTGCCAGCAGCCACAGACAGGGGGCCACTGGGGCCAACGTCCTGACTTTC.

This clonotype was recorded at least ten times. The chain links TRBV4-1 to TRBJ2-7, with 7 bases fitting TRBD1. The CDR3 is 13 amino acids. Germline CDR1 is MGHRA and CDR2 is YSYEKL. V was clipped by 4 bases and J by 7 bases; unmatched bases: 7. CDR3 DNA: TGCGCCAGCAGCCTGACAGGGTCGGGTGAGCAGTACGTC. Its protein is CASSLTGSGEQYV.

This clonotype came up a few times. The rearrangement uses TRBV7-6 and TRBJ2-3, with D possibly TRBD1 on 6 matching bases. This CDR3 region has 14 residues. Germline V gene lookup returns CDR1 SGHVS and CDR2 FNYEAQ. V dropped 4 bases and J dropped 2 bases, with 10 bases sitting between them. The chain's CDR3 is CASSYGDTTDTQYF. CDR3 nucleotides: TGTGCCAGCAGCTACGGGGACACCACAGATACGCAGTATTTT.